This TCR beta chain was identified in a study of OX40 agonist ivuxolimab in advanced cancers. This clone turned up a few times. Sequencing was performed with immunoSEQ multiplex PCR; in TCRdb, only in-frame clones are kept and a portion is missing. The sample records around 86,000 clones, 75% to 90% being singletons. This specimen consisted of CD4+ or CD8+ T cells sorted from blood, obtained in a trial of the OX40 agonist ivuxolimab. This clonotype was obtained from an adult with an advanced solid tumor such as melanoma, head and neck, liver or kidney cancer.

In DNA, the CDR3 is TGTGCCAGCAGTGAATCCGGGGACTATAATTCACCCCTCCACTTT. Its translation: CASSESGDYNSPLHF. The chain carries TRBV2 and TRBJ1-6, with D uncertain. The V end was cut by 2 bases, the J end by 3 bases, with 8 bases between. This CDR3 contains 15 residues. Per germline, CDR1 SNHLY and CDR2 FYNNEI.